Listed here is a single TCR beta chain. The antigen remains undetermined. Thymus tissue was removed during corrective cardiac surgery. The assay was immunoSEQ multiplex PCR, and TCRdb's table has in-frame clones only and misses some. The sample has some 72,000 clones, approximately 96% seen once. The sample comes from a study of human thymus T cells. Broader study findings: Related studies found that unrelated individuals share highly overlapping thymic repertoires. Thymic and blood repertoires appeared to carry a bias in their V and J gene usage.

In germline, CDR1 is WSHSY, CDR2 SAAADI. The CDR3 has 17 amino acids. After removal of 3 bases from V and 7 bases from J, the junction contained 11 bases not matched to a gene. The origin of this receptor is a boy less than two years old with a congenital heart defect but otherwise immunologically healthy. Material: thymus tissue. The chain joins TRBV10-2 to TRBJ2-3, with 12 bases that match TRBD2. CDR3 nucleotides: TGCGCCAGCAGTGACTTGACTAGCGGGAGAGGTTTAAATACGCAGTATTTT. Residues: CASSDLTSGRGLNTQYF.